This T cell receptor (beta chain) was sequenced in a study of blood T cell repertoires in COVID-19. This table comes from immunoSEQ multiplex PCR, and its TCRdb copy is limited to in-frame clones, with some not included. The data show about 210,000 clones, 84% seen once. CDR3 length: 11 amino acids. Germline-derived CDR1 and CDR2 are LNHDA and SQIVND (reference sequence). V lost 4 bases and J lost 7, with 7 bases in between. The TCR was taken from a woman in her fifties or sixties with active or convalescent COVID-19. The sample was peripheral blood. J is TRBJ1-1 and V is TRBV19, with unresolved D. The CDR3, as DNA: TGTGCCAGTAGTACGGGGATTGAAGCTTTCTTT. This codes for CASSTGIEAFF.